A single sample is the source of the 18 T cell receptor beta chains below, sequenced in a study of blood T cell repertoires in COVID-19. TCRdb keeps only in-frame clones here, not all; method: immunoSEQ multiplex PCR. The sample shows 75,000 to 80,000 clones, roughly 89% of them seen only once. Specimen: peripheral blood. The receptor source for this set is a human donor in a cohort sampled during active COVID-19.

The CDR3 loop is CASSSDYENTIYF. The CDR3, as DNA: TGTGCCAGTAGTTCCGACTATGAAAACACCATATATTTT. This rearrangement joins TRBV19 to TRBJ1-3; D uncertain. Germline loops: CDR1 LNHDA, CDR2 SQIVND (reference sequence). V gave up 5 bases and J gave up 6 bases, with 11 bases separating them. This CDR3 region has 13 residues. The full variable domain, in which reference TRBV19 and TRBJ1-3 provide the parts outside the CDR3, is DGGITQSPKYLFRKEGQNVTLSCEQNLNHDAMYWYRQDPGQGLRLIYYSQIVNDFQKGDIAEGYSVSREKKESFPLTVTSAQKNPTAFYLCASSSDYENTIYFGEGSWLTVV.

V gene TRBV5-1 combines with J gene TRBJ1-5; unclear D gene. The germline V gene encodes CDR1 SGHRS and CDR2 YFSETQ. Trimming pared 3 bases from V and 0 bases from J, leaving 7 bases between. The length of the CDR3 is 14 residues. The CDR3 DNA follows: TGCGCCAGCAGCTCAGGTGATAGCAATCAGCCCCAGCATTTT. Translated: CASSSGDSNQPQHF. Drawing the rest from reference TRBV5-1 and TRBJ1-5, the complete variable domain is KAGVTQTPRYLIKTRGQQVTLSCSPISGHRSVSWYQQTPGQGLQFLFEYFSETQRNKGNFPGRFSGRQFSNSRSEMNVSTLELGDSALYLCASSSGDSNQPQHFGDGTRLSIL.

The chain couples TRBV5-4 to TRBJ2-2; 7 bases line up with TRBD1. Germline-derived CDR1 and CDR2 are SGHNT and YYREEE (reference sequence). This CDR3 has 16 amino acids. V gave up 6 bases and J gave up 7 bases; unmatched junction bases: 15. The CDR3 region is CASTSPQTGENGELFF. The CDR3 region has the DNA TGTGCCAGCACCTCCCCCCAAACAGGGGAAAACGGGGAGCTGTTTTTT.

This sequence joins TRBV9 and TRBJ1-6; 7 nucleotides match TRBD1. Germline lookup yields CDR1 SGDLS and CDR2 YYNGEE. This CDR3 is built from 14 residues. The J segment lost 8 bases and the V segment lost 0 bases, leaving 2 bases of the junction unmatched. CDR3: CASSVEGTDSPLHF. As DNA, the CDR3 is TGTGCCAGCAGCGTAGAAGGGACAGATTCACCCCTCCACTTT.

The chain is built from TRBV6-5 and TRBJ2-3; maybe TRBD1 (5 bases). V lost 2 bases and J lost 7, with 13 bases in between. The CDR3 spans 14 residues. Germline V gene data show CDR1 as MNHEY and CDR2 as SVGAGI. The CDR3 reads CASSYRQNGYTQYF. CDR3 DNA: TGTGCCAGCAGTTACAGACAGAACGGGTATACGCAGTATTTT.

This rearrangement joins TRBV9 to TRBJ2-2, with a weak D call TRBD1 (5 bases). The germline V gene encodes CDR1 SGDLS and CDR2 YYNGEE. This CDR3 is built from 15 residues. V was clipped by 0 bases and J by 4 bases, with 10 bases between them. The CDR3 protein is CASSVARESTGELFF. The CDR3 nucleotides read TGTGCCAGCAGCGTAGCCAGGGAAAGCACCGGGGAGCTGTTTTTT.

The V and J genes are TRBV19 and TRBJ1-5; D gene uncertain. The CDR3 totals 12 residues. The V and J ends lost 4 bases and 6 bases respectively, with 7 bases between them. Germline V gene lookup returns CDR1 LNHDA and CDR2 SQIVND (reference sequence). CDR3 in amino acids: CASSNVGQPQHF. Here the CDR3 DNA reads TGTGCCAGTAGTAACGTCGGTCAGCCCCAGCATTTT. The full variable domain, rest sourced from reference TRBV19 and TRBJ1-5, is DGGITQSPKYLFRKEGQNVTLSCEQNLNHDAMYWYRQDPGQGLRLIYYSQIVNDFQKGDIAEGYSVSREKKESFPLTVTSAQKNPTAFYLCASSNVGQPQHFGDGTRLSIL.

This clone was counted a few times. The CDR3 reads CASSKSQGSSPLHF. Written as DNA, the CDR3 is TGTGCCAGCAGCAAATCCCAGGGATCGTCACCCCTCCACTTT. The chain has TRBV21-1 and TRBJ1-6; the D call TRBD1 from the table was never checked on the DNA. TRBV21-1 is an annotated pseudogene. This CDR3 has 14 amino acids.

The genes are TRBV4-2 and TRBJ1-1; TRBD1 is a possible D gene (5 bases). V lost 1 base, J lost 12 bases, and 15 bases lay in between. The CDR3 loop spans 13 amino acids. Germline CDR1 and CDR2: LGHNA and YNFKEQ. The CDR3 here is CASSQGVRAHTFF. The CDR3 DNA reads TGTGCCAGCAGCCAAGGAGTCAGGGCCCATACTTTCTTT.

The chain couples TRBV12-5 to TRBJ2-6; TRBD2 matches 8 bases. The CDR3 runs to 18 residues. The germline gives CDR1 LGHNT, CDR2 FRNRAP. V shed 1 base and J 4 bases; nucleotides not matched to a gene: 9. The chain's CDR3 is CASGLGVAGGAGANVLTF. In DNA form, the CDR3 reads TGTGCTAGTGGTTTGGGAGTGGCGGGGGGCGCCGGGGCCAACGTCCTGACTTTC. The variable domain in full, with the rest retrieved from reference TRBV12-5 and TRBJ2-6, is DARVTQTPRHKVTEMGQEVTMRCQPILGHNTVFWYRQTMMQGLELLAYFRNRAPLDDSGMPKDRFSAEMPDATLATLKIQPSEPRDSAVYFCASGLGVAGGAGANVLTFGAGSRLTVL.

This clone was observed once. This chain joins TRBV10-3 and TRBJ2-3; D is unresolved. The CDR3 runs to 14 residues. Germline V gene lookup returns CDR1 ENHRY and CDR2 SYGVKD. V lost 0 bases and J 0 bases, leaving 4 bases between the germline ends. The CDR3 protein is CAISESTSTDTQYF. The CDR3, as DNA: TGTGCCATCAGTGAGTCAACAAGCACAGATACGCAGTATTTT.

Here the CDR3 reads CASSATRDSAYEQYF. CDR3 bases: TGCGCCAGCAGTGCGACACGGGACTCCGCCTACGAGCAGTACTTC. This rearrangement joins TRBV10-1 to TRBJ2-7, with a weak D call TRBD2 (6 bases). Per the germline V gene, CDR1 is WNHNN and CDR2 is SYGVQD (reference sequence). The CDR3 extends over 15 amino acids. Trimming shortened V by 4 bases and J by 2 bases, and 15 bases separated the two germline ends.

The genes are TRBV11-2 and TRBJ1-1; 10 bases are shared with TRBD1. The CDR3 spans 16 residues. The V gene end was trimmed by 4 bases and the J gene end by 1 base; junction bases not matched to a gene: 6. The germline V gene has CDR1 SGHAT and CDR2 FQNNGV. The CDR3 sequence: CASSSGTGASNTEAFF. In DNA form, the CDR3 reads TGTGCCAGCAGCTCCGGGACAGGGGCTTCGAACACTGAAGCTTTCTTT.

The V call is TRBV4-3, the J call TRBJ1-3; 7 bases line up with TRBD1. The germline V gene has CDR1 LGHNA and CDR2 YSLEER. After removal of 2 bases from V and 3 bases from J, the junction contained 4 bases not matched to a gene. The CDR3 loop spans 15 amino acids. The CDR3 here is CASSQKGAGGNTIYF. The CDR3 coding sequence is TGCGCCAGCAGCCAAAAGGGGGCTGGTGGAAACACCATATATTTT.

V and J are TRBV7-2 and TRBJ1-4, with 8 nucleotides matching TRBD1. The CDR3 spans 15 residues. Germline trimming cut 5 bases from V and 3 bases from J; bases unmatched to any gene: 5. CDR1 and CDR2 from the germline V gene are SGHTA and FQGNSA. CDR3 loop: CASSDYRGANEKLFF. DNA for the CDR3: TGTGCCAGCAGCGATTACAGGGGGGCTAATGAAAAACTGTTTTTT.

The chain has TRBV29-1 and TRBJ2-3; D not certain. The germline V and J ends were trimmed by 5 bases and 5 bases, with 8 bases remaining between them. CDR3 length equals 11 residues. The germline gives CDR1 SQVTM, CDR2 ANQGSEA. Here the CDR3 reads CSVSLGDTQYF. As DNA, the CDR3 is TGCAGCGTTTCCCTCGGAGATACGCAGTATTTT.

The chain links TRBV6-2 or TRBV6-3 to TRBJ2-1; the match to TRBD2 covers 13 bases. Per the germline V gene, CDR1 is MNHEY and CDR2 is SVGEGT. Unmatched junction bases numbered 5, after V lost 2 bases and J lost 10 bases. CDR3 length: 15 residues. The CDR3 DNA reads as TGTGCCAGCAGTTACAGGACTAGCGGGGGCGGAGAGCAGTTCTTC. Protein product: CASSYRTSGGGEQFF.

In its sample, this clone was seen once. The J gene is TRBJ2-1, the V gene TRBV11-2, with D perhaps TRBD2 (5 bases). CDR1 SGHAT and CDR2 FQNNGV come from the germline V gene. The CDR3 runs 16 residues. V was pared by 5 bases and J by 4 bases, with 18 bases between. CDR3 sequence reads: CASSPFPSSTYNEQFF. In DNA form, the CDR3 reads TGTGCCAGCAGCCCCTTTCCTAGCAGCACATACAATGAGCAGTTCTTC.